A selection of T cell receptor beta chains follows, all from one sample in a study of OX40 agonist ivuxolimab in advanced cancers. Profiled with immunoSEQ multiplex PCR; TCRdb holds only in-frame clones, not every one. The sample has tens of thousands of clones, around 80% seen once. This material consisted of CD4+ or CD8+ T cells sorted from blood, taken in a trial of the OX40 agonist ivuxolimab. The receptors shown here come from an adult with an advanced solid tumor such as melanoma, head and neck, liver or kidney cancer. Each CDR3 is given with its conserved first and last residue. A D gene is named only where the DNA matches it firmly. Size tells how often a clone was seen (once, few, many) or the class of an expanded clone, and some rows leave it out.

j_gene	d_gene	v_gene	abundance	CDR3aa	CDR3nt
TRBJ1-4	TRBD1	TRBV30	.	CAWSGIGQGNEKLFF	TGTGCCTGGAGTGGTATCGGACAGGGGAATGAAAAACTGTTTTTT
TRBJ2-1	.	TRBV19	.	CASSVSGAGNNEQFF	TGTGCCAGTAGTGTTAGTGGGGCAGGTAACAATGAGCAGTTCTTC
TRBJ1-4	.	TRBV2	.	CASREMGANEKLFF	TGTGCCAGCAGGGAGATGGGTGCTAATGAAAAACTGTTTTTT
TRBJ1-1	.	TRBV9	once	CASSAINTEAFF	TGTGCCAGCAGCGCTATAAACACTGAAGCTTTCTTT
TRBJ1-2	TRBD1	TRBV30	.	CAWSRRGRAYGYTF	TGTGCCTGGTCTCGAAGGGGGCGCGCCTATGGCTACACCTTC
TRBJ1-4	TRBD1	TRBV19	.	CASSPGTGGAEKLFF	TGTGCCAGTAGTCCCGGGACAGGGGGCGCGGAAAAACTGTTTTTT
TRBJ1-6	.	TRBV6-6	few	CASSYSKVDLHF	TGTGCCAGCAGTTACTCGAAGGTTGACCTCCACTTT
TRBJ1-1	TRBD1	TRBV7-9	.	CASSLQGARTEAFF	TGTGCCAGCAGCTTACAGGGGGCGCGCACTGAAGCTTTCTTT
TRBJ2-7	.	TRBV5-1	.	CASSLAALGDEQYF	TGCGCCAGCAGCTTGGCAGCCCTTGGGGACGAGCAGTACTTC
TRBJ2-7	.	TRBV7-2	.	CASSPQRIEQYF	TGTGCCAGCAGCCCACAACGGATCGAGCAGTACTTC
TRBJ1-1	.	TRBV7-9	.	CASSPSGGTEAFF	TGTGCCAGCAGCCCTAGTGGAGGGACTGAAGCTTTCTTT
TRBJ1-1	TRBD1	TRBV5-1	.	CASSPGQVLNTEAFF	TGCGCCAGCAGCCCCGGACAGGTCTTGAACACTGAAGCTTTCTTT
TRBJ2-5	TRBD1	TRBV6-1	.	CASSATGTGGRETQYF	TGTGCCAGCAGTGCTACCGGGACAGGGGGAAGAGAGACCCAGTACTTC
TRBJ1-2	TRBD1	TRBV27	once	CASSPSTGETNYGYTF	TGTGCCAGCAGTCCCTCCACAGGGGAGACGAACTATGGCTACACCTTC
TRBJ2-1	TRBD2	TRBV9	once	CASSVGGLYNEQFF	TGTGCCAGCAGCGTAGGGGGACTATACAATGAGCAGTTCTTC
TRBJ1-2	.	TRBV21-1	once	CASGRTGPRGWNGYTF	TGTGCCAGCGGGAGGACAGGGCCTAGAGGTTGGAATGGCTACACCTTC
TRBJ1-4	.	TRBV11-2	.	CASSPSGNSEKLFF	TGTGCCAGCAGCCCCTCCGGGAATTCCGAAAAACTGTTTTTT
TRBJ1-5	.	TRBV2	once	CASRIRPEGSNQPQHF	TGTGCCAGCAGAATTCGGCCAGAGGGTAGCAATCAGCCCCAGCATTTT
TRBJ1-2	TRBD1	TRBV18	.	CASSPGTGGSGYGYTF	TGTGCCAGCTCACCAGGGACAGGGGGCTCTGGGTATGGCTACACCTTC
TRBJ2-7	TRBD2	TRBV5-4	few	CASSSPSGSYEQYF	TGTGCCAGCAGCTCCCCTAGCGGGAGTTACGAGCAGTACTTC
TRBJ1-6	TRBD1	TRBV29-1	.	CSVSTGGNSPLHF	TGCAGCGTATCGACAGGGGGAAATTCACCCCTCCACTTT
TRBJ2-3	TRBD2	TRBV28	.	CASSLSPHLAGGTDTQYF	TGTGCCAGCAGTTTATCTCCCCACCTAGCGGGGGGCACAGATACGCAGTATTTT
TRBJ2-6	.	TRBV7-9	once	CASSLARGANVLTF	TGTGCCAGCAGCCTGGCGCGTGGGGCCAACGTCCTGACTTTC
TRBJ2-7	.	TRBV6-5	few	CASSYNGGIGPVEQYF	TGTGCCAGCAGTTATAATGGCGGGATAGGGCCCGTCGAGCAGTACTTC
TRBJ2-1	.	TRBV9	.	CASSVGGGEQFF	TGTGCCAGCAGCGTAGGGGGCGGTGAGCAGTTCTTC
TRBJ2-7	.	TRBV7-9	.	CASSLVASSYEQYF	TGTGCCAGCAGCTTAGTTGCGAGCTCCTACGAGCAGTACTTC
TRBJ2-3	.	TRBV4-1	.	CASSRTGTIGADTQYF	TGCGCCAGCAGCCGAACCGGGACGATCGGGGCAGATACGCAGTATTTT
TRBJ2-7	.	TRBV30	.	CAWSVLVTSFLVEQYF	TGTGCCTGGAGTGTACTAGTAACCTCCTTCCTGGTCGAGCAGTACTTC
TRBJ2-7	.	TRBV6-5	.	CASRGPTLSDEQYF	TGTGCCAGCAGGGGGCCGACCTTATCTGACGAGCAGTACTTC
TRBJ1-4	TRBD1	TRBV19	.	CASSGTGGEKLFF	TGTGCCAGTAGTGGGACAGGGGGTGAAAAACTGTTTTTT
TRBJ2-4	.	TRBV5-1	.	CASKDSFAKNIQYF	TGCGCCAGCAAAGACAGCTTTGCCAAAAACATTCAGTACTTC
TRBJ2-3	TRBD2	TRBV19	.	CASRVAGQDTQYF	TGTGCCAGTAGAGTAGCGGGGCAAGATACGCAGTATTTT
TRBJ1-1	.	TRBV12-5	.	CATKTGEAFF	TGTGCTACCAAGACAGGAGAAGCTTTCTTT
TRBJ1-1	.	TRBV5-1	many	CASSTELAGLNTEAFF	TGCGCCAGCAGCACGGAATTGGCAGGGCTGAACACTGAAGCTTTCTTT
TRBJ2-7	TRBD1	TRBV27	.	CASRKDRNYEQYF	TGTGCCAGCAGGAAGGACAGGAATTACGAGCAGTACTTC
TRBJ1-5	.	TRBV18	few	CASSPAEGRPQHF	TGTGCCAGCTCACCCGCCGAGGGGCGGCCCCAGCATTTT
TRBJ2-3	.	TRBV11-2	once	CASSLGWLDTQYF	TGTGCCAGCAGCTTAGGTTGGCTTGATACGCAGTATTTT
TRBJ1-6	.	TRBV9	few	CASSVRIGPSPLHF	TGTGCCAGCAGCGTACGCATTGGGCCTTCACCCCTCCACTTT
TRBJ1-2	.	TRBV27	.	CASSLFSTGGSLRGYTF	TGTGCCAGCAGTTTATTTTCGACAGGCGGCTCGCTTCGTGGCTACACCTTC
TRBJ1-2	TRBD1	TRBV5-4	few	CASSLGQGGGYTF	TGTGCCAGCAGCCTAGGACAGGGTGGCGGCTACACCTTC
TRBJ2-1	TRBD2	TRBV7-6	.	CASSLAQRETYNEQFF	TGTGCCAGCAGCTTAGCGCAGCGGGAGACCTACAATGAGCAGTTCTTC
TRBJ1-1	.	TRBV6-6	.	CASSPGHLEAFF	TGTGCCAGCAGCCCGGGACACCTTGAAGCTTTCTTT
TRBJ2-1	TRBD2	TRBV4-1	.	CASSRGLAVSIRNEQFF	TGCGCCAGCAGCCGAGGACTAGCGGTCTCCATTCGGAATGAGCAGTTCTTC
TRBJ1-5	.	TRBV7-9	few	CASSSKLGGESNQPQHF	TGTGCCAGCAGCTCCAAATTGGGGGGGGAGAGCAATCAGCCCCAGCATTTT
TRBJ2-7	.	TRBV18	.	CASSPQQDAYEQYF	TGTGCCAGCTCACCGCAACAGGATGCCTACGAGCAGTACTTC